Listed below are T cell receptor beta chains from one sample, sequenced in a study of OX40 agonist ivuxolimab in advanced cancers. Clones were read by immunoSEQ multiplex PCR, and TCRdb kept only the in-frame ones, dropping some. The sample has about 72,000 clones; about 88% are singletons. Sequences were derived from CD4+ or CD8+ T cells sorted from blood, sampled in a trial of the OX40 agonist ivuxolimab. The source of these receptors is an adult with an advanced solid tumor such as melanoma, head and neck, liver or kidney cancer. Both conserved end residues are part of each CDR3. D genes are given only for firm matches. Some rows have no size entry. The others give once, few or many, or a class for an expanded clone.

>TRBJ1-6|TRBV28|TRBD1|NA
TGTGCCAGGACAGGGTCGCCTTCACCCCTCCACTTT
CARTGSPSPLHF
>TRBJ1-1|TRBV27|NA|once
TGTGCCAGCCGCCGGGACACTGAAGCTTTCTTT
CASRRDTEAFF
>TRBJ2-1|TRBV30|NA|NA
TGTGCCTGGAGTGTACTCCGGGAAGGTGAGCAGTTCTTC
CAWSVLREGEQFF
>TRBJ1-1|TRBV11-1|NA|NA
TGTGCCAGCTCGGCAGGGATGAACACTGAAGCTTTCTTT
CASSAGMNTEAFF
>TRBJ1-1|TRBV5-8|NA|NA
TGTGCCAGCACCCGGGTAGTCACTGAAGCTTTCTTT
CASTRVVTEAFF
>TRBJ1-2|TRBV5-4|NA|few
TGTGCCAGCAGCTTGGAAAACAGGGATGGCTACACCTTC
CASSLENRDGYTF
>TRBJ2-7|TRBV4-1|NA|NA
TGCGCCAGCAGCCAAGAACTAGGCTCCTACGAGCAGTACTTC
CASSQELGSYEQYF
>TRBJ2-3|TRBV4-1|NA|NA
TGCGCCAGCAGCCAAACAGATACGCAGTATTTT
CASSQTDTQYF
>TRBJ2-5|TRBV7-2|TRBD1|NA
TGTGCCAGCAGCTTAGAGGGGGCCTCTTTAGGCATGGAGACCCAGTACTTC
CASSLEGASLGMETQYF
>TRBJ2-3|TRBV18|TRBD2|NA
TGTGCCAGCTCACCCTTTACTAGCGGGGGGACCACAGATACGCAGTATTTT
CASSPFTSGGTTDTQYF
>TRBJ1-1|TRBV7-9|NA|NA
TGTGCCAGCAGCTTAGAGGGGGAAACTGAAGCTTTCTTT
CASSLEGETEAFF
>TRBJ2-7|TRBV28|TRBD2|NA
TGTGCCAGCAGTTCGCCGGGACTAGCGGGAGCCTACGAGCAGTACTTC
CASSSPGLAGAYEQYF
>TRBJ2-5|TRBV28|NA|few
TGTGCCAGCAGGGAGGGGACGGTGTGGGAGACCCAGTACTTC
CASREGTVWETQYF
>TRBJ2-7|TRBV6-1|NA|NA
TGTGCCAGCAGTGAACCTCGATACGAGCAGTACTTC
CASSEPRYEQYF
>TRBJ1-1|TRBV15|NA|NA
TGTGCCACCAGCAGTAGAGCAGGATTTGAAGCTTTCTTT
CATSSRAGFEAFF
>TRBJ1-4|TRBV11-2|NA|once
TGTGCCAGCAGTCTTGGGAGGGTGGGTGAAAAACTGTTTTTT
CASSLGRVGEKLFF
>TRBJ1-1|TRBV7-8|NA|NA
TGTGCCAGCAGCCCTCCAGGGAGGGGGAACACTGAAGCTTTCTTT
CASSPPGRGNTEAFF
>TRBJ1-4|TRBV4-2|NA|few
TGTGCCAGCAGCCCGAGGACGGTGAATGAAAAACTGTTTTTT
CASSPRTVNEKLFF